Presented here are 31 T cell receptor beta chains from one specimen sequenced in a study of shared clonotypes between healthy human individuals. Method: immunoSEQ multiplex PCR; TCRdb's copy keeps in-frame clones and lacks some. The data show 600,000 to 750,000 clones, approximately 75% seen once. Source material: memory CD4+ T cells sorted from blood. Subset in this sample: CD45RA-negative fraction. All receptors come from a woman aged 25 to 39 in good health.

The genes are TRBV6-5 and TRBJ1-4; D not certain. In germline, CDR1 is MNHEY, CDR2 SVGAGI. The CDR3 is 14 residues long. Trimming cost V 0 bases and J 9 bases, with 11 bases left between them. The CDR3: CASSYSPGSKKLFF. CDR3 sequence (DNA): TGTGCCAGCAGTTACTCTCCGGGCTCCAAAAAACTGTTTTTT.

The table lists this clone with a few counts. The CDR3 region has the DNA TGTGCCAGCAGCATACCCTCGTCGAAGAGGGAACAGTACTTC. It is translated as CASSIPSSKREQYF. This rearrangement joins TRBV28 to TRBJ2-7; possible D gene TRBD2, 5 bases. V was trimmed by 6 bases and J by 10 bases, leaving 22 bases between them. This CDR3 region has 14 residues. CDR1 MDHEN and CDR2 SYDVKM come from the germline V gene.

This chain connects TRBV21-1 to TRBJ2-3; the DNA was not compared with TRBD1, the D call given in the table. TRBV21-1 is listed as a pseudogene. This CDR3 has 17 amino acids. The CDR3 loop is CASSKVPRQGYTDTQYF. The CDR3 coding sequence is TGTGCCAGCAGCAAAGTGCCCCGACAGGGGTACACAGATACGCAGTATTTT.

The rearrangement uses TRBV2 and TRBJ2-7; 8 positions match TRBD1. This CDR3 has 13 amino acids. CDR1 SNHLY and CDR2 FYNNEI come from the germline V gene. J was trimmed by 5 bases and V by 3 bases; bases with no gene match: 3. CDR3 amino acids: CASSETGANEQYF. CDR3 sequence (DNA): TGTGCCAGCAGTGAGACAGGGGCCAACGAGCAGTACTTC.

This clone has more than one count but fewer than ten. The V call is TRBV6-6, the J call TRBJ1-4; D uncertain. Germline lookup yields CDR1 MNHNY and CDR2 SVGAGI (reference sequence). V lost 10 bases and J 4 bases, leaving 16 bases between the germline ends. CDR3 length: 14 amino acids. CDR3 residues: CATTANLGNEKLFF. The DNA for the CDR3 is TGTGCCACCACAGCAAACCTGGGTAATGAAAAACTGTTTTTT.

The CDR3 DNA reads as TGCGCCAGCAGCTTGGGCTCAACAGGGGGCTTTGAAGCTTTCTTT. Protein product: CASSLGSTGGFEAFF. The chain links TRBV5-1 to TRBJ1-1; TRBD1 matches at 9 bases. The CDR3 is made up of 15 amino acids. Germline V CDR1 and CDR2: SGHRS, YFSETQ. Germline trimming cut 0 bases from V and 7 bases from J; bases unmatched to any gene: 7.

The J gene is TRBJ1-1, the V gene TRBV7-9; D is unresolved. This CDR3 is 16 amino acids long. V was pared by 5 bases and J by 3 bases, with 19 bases between. CDR1 and CDR2 from the germline V gene are SEHNR and FQNEAQ (reference sequence). CDR3: CASSPGVKGLDTEAFF. Written as DNA, the CDR3 is TGTGCCAGCAGCCCCGGGGTTAAGGGTTTGGACACTGAAGCTTTCTTT.

The chain combines TRBV7-9 with TRBJ1-1; D possibly corresponds to TRBD1 (5 bases). The CDR3 length is 15 residues. Germline CDR1 and CDR2: SEHNR and FQNEAQ (reference sequence). The V end lost 11 bases, the J end lost 1 base, and 20 bases lay between the germline ends. CDR3 sequence (DNA): TGTGCCTCGGTGGGACGAAACTTACCGAACACTGAAGCTTTCTTT. Its translation is CASVGRNLPNTEAFF.

As concerns this clone: This sample also contains other DNA sequences that code for the same CDR3. The genes are TRBV18 and TRBJ1-1; D not certain. The CDR3 contains 13 residues. Germline values: CDR1 KGHSH, CDR2 LQKENI. The V end was cut by 2 bases, the J end by 0 bases, with 4 bases between. CDR3 protein: CASSPGVNTEAFF. In DNA, the CDR3 is TGTGCCAGCTCACCAGGGGTGAACACTGAAGCTTTCTTT.

Concerning this clone: Additional DNA sequences in this sample encode the identical CDR3. The V gene is TRBV30, the J gene TRBJ2-7; D uncertain. Trimming took 3 bases from V and 2 from J, leaving 5 bases between them. The CDR3 runs to 11 residues. The germline V gene has CDR1 GTSNPN and CDR2 SVGIG (reference sequence). The CDR3 bases are TGTGCCTGGAGCGTAACCTACGAGCAGTACTTC. Translation: CAWSVTYEQYF.

The chain combines TRBV28 with TRBJ2-7, with TRBD1 matching 8 bases. V trimming: 4 bases; J trimming: 3 bases; junction bases outside the gene matches: 5. The germline V gene has CDR1 MDHEN and CDR2 SYDVKM. There are 14 residues in the CDR3. CDR3 loop: CASSWTGNYYEQYF. The CDR3, as DNA: TGTGCCAGCAGTTGGACAGGGAACTACTACGAGCAGTACTTC. Full variable domain (missing parts from reference TRBV28 and TRBJ2-7): DVKVTQSSRYLVKRTGEKVFLECVQDMDHENMFWYRQDPGLGLRLIYFSYDVKMKEKGDIPEGYSVSREKKERFSLILESASTNQTSMYLCASSWTGNYYEQYFGPGTRLTVT.

The V gene is TRBV11-3, the J gene TRBJ1-4; D may be TRBD1 (5 bases). The germline CDR1 and CDR2 sequences are SGHNT and YENEEA. The CDR3 extends over 16 amino acids. V lost 5 bases and J lost 5, with 18 bases in between. In DNA form, the CDR3 reads TGTGCCAGCAGCCCCCCCTTGCGGGGGGGGAATGAAAAACTGTTTTTT. This translates into CASSPPLRGGNEKLFF.

Concerning this clone: Different DNA sequences within this sample yield the same CDR3. The V gene is TRBV27, the J gene TRBJ2-6; tentatively, D is TRBD2 (5 bases). Trimming removed 3 bases from V and 1 base from J, with 7 bases in between. In germline, CDR1 is MNHEY, CDR2 SMNVEV (reference sequence). The CDR3 loop spans 15 amino acids. The CDR3 region is CASSLRGSGANVLTF. CDR3 DNA: TGTGCCAGCAGTTTGAGAGGGTCTGGGGCCAACGTCCTGACTTTC.

The V call is TRBV19, the J call TRBJ1-2; the D gene is possibly TRBD1 (5 bases). Germline loops: CDR1 LNHDA, CDR2 SQIVND (reference sequence). The CDR3 consists of 13 residues. The V and J ends lost 3 bases and 3 bases respectively, with 8 bases between them. The CDR3 region is CASSISGDYGYTF. DNA of the CDR3: TGTGCCAGTAGTATTTCGGGGGACTATGGCTACACCTTC. Filled out from reference TRBV19 and TRBJ1-2, the complete variable domain reads DGGITQSPKYLFRKEGQNVTLSCEQNLNHDAMYWYRQDPGQGLRLIYYSQIVNDFQKGDIAEGYSVSREKKESFPLTVTSAQKNPTAFYLCASSISGDYGYTFGSGTRLTVV.

This chain connects TRBV7-6 to TRBJ2-7, with 8 nucleotides matching TRBD2. This CDR3 contains 15 residues. V trimming: 5 bases; J trimming: 0 bases; junction bases outside the gene matches: 6. Looked up from germline, CDR1 is SGHVS and CDR2 is FNYEAQ. The CDR3 sequence is CASSAASGPSYEQYF. The CDR3 DNA follows: TGTGCCAGCAGCGCCGCTAGCGGGCCCTCCTACGAGCAGTACTTC.

This clone was seen only once. The V and J genes are TRBV18 and TRBJ2-1; weak D call: TRBD2 (6 bases). The CDR3 extends over 16 amino acids. CDR1 and CDR2 from the germline V gene are KGHSH and LQKENI. Trimming pared 5 bases from V and 3 bases from J, leaving 17 bases between. The CDR3 coding sequence is TGTGCCAGCTCATTCAGTCAGTGGGGGGTCTACAATGAGCAGTTCTTC. Its protein product is CASSFSQWGVYNEQFF.

The rearrangement joins TRBV27 to TRBJ2-7; no definite D call. The ends were cut back, 2 bases at V and 1 base at J, with 9 bases in the middle. Germline V CDR1 and CDR2: MNHEY, SMNVEV (reference sequence). The CDR3 has 14 amino acids. The chain's CDR3 is CASSLTSVSYEQYF. CDR3 DNA: TGTGCCAGCAGTTTAACGAGCGTTTCCTACGAGCAGTACTTC.

The chain links TRBV11-2 to TRBJ2-2, with 9 bases matching TRBD2. V shed 5 bases and J 6 bases; nucleotides not matched to a gene: 1. Germline values: CDR1 SGHAT, CDR2 FQNNGV. CDR3 length: 13 residues. Here the CDR3 reads CASSLAGSGELFF. The CDR3 DNA reads as TGTGCCAGCAGCCTAGCGGGATCCGGGGAGCTGTTTTTT.

The chain carries TRBV6-6 and TRBJ1-1; TRBD1 is a possible D gene (5 bases). The V end was cut by 4 bases, the J end by 7 bases, with 19 bases between. CDR1 and CDR2 from the germline V gene are MNHNY and SVGAGI (reference sequence). The CDR3 length is 15 residues. The CDR3, as DNA: TGTGCCAGCAGTTTCGATAGCCCAGGGATTGATGAAGCTTTCTTT. Translated: CASSFDSPGIDEAFF.

Here the CDR3 DNA reads TGTGCAAGTCCCCCCATAGGGACAGGCCGTTGCTATGGCTACACCTTC. This codes for CASPPIGTGRCYGYTF. V gene TRBV12-2 combines with J gene TRBJ1-2; the table calls TRBD1, which could not be checked here. TRBV12-2 is classified as a pseudogene. The CDR3 sequence is 16 residues long.

This clone showed up just once. The chain employs TRBV5-1 and TRBJ1-2, with a weak D call TRBD1 (6 bases). Between the trimmed V and J ends, which lost 5 bases and 2 bases, there was a span of 10 bases. The CDR3 totals 13 residues. The V gene's germline CDR1 is SGHRS and CDR2 YFSETQ. In DNA form, the CDR3 reads TGCGCCAGCAGTGGGGGGCGAAACTATGGCTACACCTTC. It codes for CASSGGRNYGYTF.

This clone has a handful of counts. The chain combines TRBV11-3 with TRBJ2-3; TRBD2 agrees at 7 bases. The V segment lost 5 bases and the J segment 3 bases; nucleotides outside the gene matches: 2. Per the germline V gene, CDR1 is SGHNT and CDR2 is YENEEA. CDR3 size: 13 residues. CDR3 loop: CASSRLATDTQYF. In nucleotides, the CDR3 is TGTGCCAGCAGCCGACTAGCTACAGATACGCAGTATTTT. Variable domain in full (rest from reference TRBV11-3 and TRBJ2-3): EAGVVQSPRYKIIEKKQPVAFWCNPISGHNTLYWYLQNLGQGPELLIRYENEEAVDDSQLPKDRFSAERLKGVDSTLKIQPAELGDSAVYLCASSRLATDTQYFGPGTRLTVL.

The chain joins TRBV7-9 to TRBJ1-5, with a tentative D call TRBD1 (6 bases). V lost 0 bases and J 3 bases, leaving 9 bases between the germline ends. Per the germline V gene, CDR1 is SEHNR and CDR2 is FQNEAQ (reference sequence). This CDR3 is built from 15 residues. The CDR3 reads CASSLAGGPNQPQHF. The CDR3, as DNA: TGTGCCAGCAGCTTAGCGGGGGGCCCCAATCAGCCCCAGCATTTT.

This clone was recorded once. The chain has TRBV10-1 and TRBJ2-7; D not certain. The CDR3 runs 10 residues. Trimming removed 7 bases at V and 7 bases at J, with 8 bases between. Germline V gives CDR1 WNHNN, CDR2 SYGVQD (reference sequence). DNA for the CDR3: TGCGCCAGCAACCCCTTTGAGCAGTACTTC. Amino acids: CASNPFEQYF.

V is TRBV4-2 and J is TRBJ1-4, with D unclear. Trimming left V 0 bases short and J 0 bases short, with 11 bases between. The germline V gene encodes CDR1 LGHNA and CDR2 YNFKEQ. CDR3 length equals 17 residues. Written as DNA, the CDR3 is TGTGCCAGCAGCCAAGAAAGTTTGGGATCAACTAATGAAAAACTGTTTTTT. Translated: CASSQESLGSTNEKLFF.

The gene calls are TRBV6-1 and TRBJ2-5; D gene ambiguous. The CDR3 is made up of 15 amino acids. Between the trimmed V and J ends, which lost 2 bases and 5 bases, there was a span of 15 bases. From germline, CDR1 is MNHNS and CDR2 SASEGT. The CDR3 coding sequence is TGTGCCAGCAGTGAATATTGGGGATCGAGTGAGACCCAGTACTTC. The encoded protein is CASSEYWGSSETQYF.

The CDR3 DNA reads TGTGCCAGCAGGACGGGACTAGCTGGCGAGCAGTACTTC. As protein: CASRTGLAGEQYF. This chain joins TRBV7-2 and TRBJ2-7; 9 nucleotides agree with TRBD2. J lost 6 bases, V lost 6 bases, and 6 bases had no gene match. Germline-derived CDR1 and CDR2 are SGHTA and FQGNSA. The CDR3 loop spans 13 amino acids.

A few counts support this clone. The rearrangement uses TRBV5-4 and TRBJ2-5; D remains ambiguous. This CDR3 is 13 amino acids long. Germline loops: CDR1 SGHNT, CDR2 YYREEE (reference sequence). Trimming removed 1 base from V and 4 bases from J, with 8 bases in between. DNA of the CDR3: TGTGCCAGCAGCTTGCAAGGGTCAGAGACCCAGTACTTC. Its protein is CASSLQGSETQYF. Drawing the rest from reference TRBV5-4 and TRBJ2-5, the complete variable domain is ETGVTQSPTHLIKTRGQQVTLRCSSQSGHNTVSWYQQALGQGPQFIFQYYREEENGRGNFPPRFSGLQFPNYSSELNVNALELDDSALYLCASSLQGSETQYFGPGTRLLVL.

This clone appeared a single time. The CDR3 region has the DNA TGCGCCAGCAGCTTGGCGCTGAGAGAGACCCAGTACTTC. It codes for CASSLALRETQYF. This sequence joins TRBV5-1 and TRBJ2-5; D gene uncertain. Germline values: CDR1 SGHRS, CDR2 YFSETQ. Trimming took off 0 bases at V and 4 bases at J, with 7 bases between the two ends. The CDR3 has 13 amino acids.

The chain joins TRBV30 to TRBJ2-5; the D gene is possibly TRBD2 (5 bases). Germline V CDR1 and CDR2: GTSNPN, SVGIG (reference sequence). The ends were cut back, 4 bases at V and 4 bases at J, with 16 bases in the middle. This CDR3 spans 14 amino acids. DNA for the CDR3: TGTGCCTGGACCGGACGAGGGCTTTCAGAGACCCAGTACTTC. The encoded protein is CAWTGRGLSETQYF.

This sequence joins TRBV11-3 and TRBJ2-1; no definite D call. Germline CDR1 and CDR2: SGHNT and YENEEA. This CDR3 is built from 12 residues. V lost 5 bases and J 9 bases, leaving 11 bases between the germline ends. The CDR3 DNA reads as TGTGCCAGCAGCACCCACTTGGGTGAGCAGTTCTTC. It translates to CASSTHLGEQFF.